The TCR beta chain under discussion was sequenced for a study of CXCR3-negative and CXCR3-positive naive CD8 T cells. Study-level information: Cumulative TRB read yield was approximately 135 million, averaging about 1.5 +/- 0.3 million per library. Study conclusions and caveats: Memory CD8+ cells showed much lower diversity, while both naive subsets displayed comparably high diversity. Higher TRB CDR3 hydrophobicity marked CXCR3-positive naive cells relative to CXCR3-negative naive cells.

Turning to this clonotype: Its antigen is not identified.

Each TRB cDNA library was prepared by 5' RACE (with UMI labels). TCRdb reanalyzed the 5' RACE reads, giving one entry per CDR3 protein sequence and no DNA. The table lists about 50,000 distinct CDR3 sequences. Germline CDR1 reads SNHLY; CDR2 reads FYNNEI. This CDR3 has 12 residues. Sequencing used naive CXCR3+ CD8+ T cells from blood. This sample's subset: CD45RO-CCR7+CD27+CD95- naive CD8+ T cells expressing CXCR3 (TNR3+). The chain recombines TRBV2 with TRBJ1-1. This clonotype was obtained from a human donor in good health. Some clones in this sample may be carry-over from other donors' samples. The CDR3 reads CASSVWDSEAFF.